This T cell receptor beta chain emerged from a study of blood T cell repertoires in COVID-19. About the study: PBMCs, B-cell-depleted T cells, or T cells provided the cDNA or gDNA that made up the material.

TCRdb's copy holds only in-frame clones and misses some; the assay was immunoSEQ multiplex PCR. The data hold about 210,000 clones, with about 84% observed a single time. Per germline, CDR1 GTSNPN and CDR2 SVGIG (reference sequence). V lost 4 bases, J lost 4 bases, and 15 bases stayed unmatched. CDR3 length equals 16 residues. The TCR was taken from a man aged 25 to 40 with acute COVID-19. The sequenced material came from PBMCs or T cells enriched from blood (not recorded which). J is TRBJ1-2 and V is TRBV30, with 7 nucleotides matching TRBD1. The CDR3 region has the DNA TGTGCCTGGAAGGTACAGGGGATAAATAACGGCTATGGCTACACCTTC. Amino acids: CAWKVQGINNGYGYTF.